The 19 T cell receptor beta chains given below trace back to one sample, sequenced in a study of immune characterization of retroperitoneal liposarcoma. TCRdb called the PCR reads again in MiXCR, with one record for every CDR3 protein. The table lists 12,000 or so distinct CDR3 sequences, about a quarter of them singletons. Sequencing used tumor tissue. The receptors were gathered from a female donor with retroperitoneal liposarcoma.

The sample holds many counts of this clonotype. The chain joins TRBV7-2 to TRBJ2-2; D is possibly TRBD1 (6 bases). This CDR3 is built from 14 residues. The germline gives CDR1 SGHTA, CDR2 FQGNSA. The V end lost 1 base, the J end lost 9 bases, and 12 bases lay between the germline ends. In DNA, the CDR3 is TGTGCCAGCAGCTTAGATCTCAGGGACAGGGAGCTGTTTTTT. As protein: CASSLDLRDRELFF.

The J gene is TRBJ2-1, the V gene TRBV24-1; D remains unclear. The J call could be wrong; TRBJ2-5 is a better fit for the DNA end. The CDR3 is made up of 14 amino acids. Germline loops: CDR1 KGHDR, CDR2 SFDVKD. The CDR3 region is CATSDEGFQETQYF. For the CDR3, the DNA is TGTGCCACCAGTGATGAAGGGTTCCAAGAGACCCAGTACTTC.

The sample holds one count of this clonotype. This chain connects TRBV12-3 or TRBV12-4 to TRBJ2-1; D remains unclear. The length of the CDR3 is 16 residues. Trimming cost V 1 base and J 7 bases, with 17 bases left between them. CDR3 in amino acids: CASSLERLGMGNEQFF. As DNA, the CDR3 is TGTGCCAGCAGTTTAGAAAGGTTGGGGATGGGGAATGAGCAGTTCTTC.

V is TRBV11-2 and J is TRBJ2-1; D not certain. Trimming removed 5 bases from V and 5 bases from J, with 10 bases in between. CDR3 size: 13 residues. Germline loops: CDR1 SGHAT, CDR2 FQNNGV. The CDR3 reads CASSRLRDNEQFF. CDR3 coding DNA: TGTGCCAGCAGCCGGTTACGTGACAATGAGCAGTTCTTC.

This clonotype occurred many times. This sequence joins TRBV12-3 or TRBV12-4 and TRBJ2-1; 14 bases are shared with TRBD2. The V segment lost 4 bases and the J segment 9 bases; nucleotides outside the gene matches: 5. The CDR3 contains 15 residues. Here the CDR3 DNA reads TGTGCCAGCAGTTACGGGACTAGCGGGAGTGGTGAGCAGTTCTTC. It is translated as CASSYGTSGSGEQFF.

Ten or more counts support this clonotype. V gene TRBV6-1 combines with J gene TRBJ2-1; D remains ambiguous. CDR3 length: 11 amino acids. Trimming shortened V by 5 bases and J by 5 bases, and 4 bases separated the two germline ends. The germline V gene encodes CDR1 MNHNS and CDR2 SASEGT. The CDR3 loop is CASSSHNEQFF. The CDR3 coding sequence is TGTGCCAGCAGTTCACACAATGAGCAGTTCTTC.

In this sample, this clonotype turned up a few times. This chain uses TRBV6-1 with TRBJ1-2, with 10 bases aligning to TRBD1. V dropped 3 bases and J dropped 3; count of bases not matched to a gene: 7. This CDR3 is built from 16 residues. Per germline, CDR1 MNHNS and CDR2 SASEGT. CDR3 sequence reads: CASSDERTGGDYGYTF. The CDR3 nucleotides are TGTGCCAGCAGTGATGAGAGGACAGGGGGGGACTATGGCTACACCTTC.

The DNA for the CDR3 is TGTGCCAGCCGACTCCTAGCGGGAGGGCCAAATGAGCAGTACTTC. Its translation is CASRLLAGGPNEQYF. The chain carries TRBV7-6 and TRBJ2-4; 12 bases agree with TRBD2. CDR1 and CDR2 from the germline V gene are SGHVS and FNYEAQ. This CDR3 contains 15 residues. Losses at the gene ends were 8 bases for V and 13 bases for J; bases not matched to a gene: 15.

The V and J genes are TRBV14 and TRBJ2-1; unclear D gene. The closer fit of TRBJ2-7 to the DNA end suggests the J call may be wrong. The CDR3 loop spans 14 amino acids. The germline V gene encodes CDR1 SGHDN and CDR2 FVKESK. This CDR3 is CASSQREVSYEQYF. The CDR3 nucleotides are TGTGCCAGCAGCCAACGAGAGGTTTCCTACGAGCAGTACTTC.

J is TRBJ2-3 and V is TRBV25-1; 7 bases agree with TRBD1. Germline trimming cut 6 bases from V and 0 bases from J; bases unmatched to any gene: 6. The CDR3 contains 15 residues. The germline V gene has CDR1 MGHDK and CDR2 SYGVNS. CDR3 amino acids: CASSRQGQSTDTQYF. CDR3 DNA sequence: TGTGCCAGCAGCCGACAGGGCCAAAGCACAGATACGCAGTATTTT.

The chain recombines TRBV12-3 or TRBV12-4 with TRBJ2-3; TRBD2 matches 14 bases. The CDR3 extends over 15 amino acids. V dropped 6 bases and J dropped 5; count of bases not matched to a gene: 4. CDR3 DNA: TGTGCCAGCAGACGACTAGCGGGGGGGAAAGATACGCAGTATTTT. It encodes CASRRLAGGKDTQYF.

The count of this clonotype is one. The rearrangement joins TRBV6-1 to TRBJ2-7; weak D call: TRBD2 (6 bases). Trimming left V 4 bases short and J 7 bases short, with 20 bases between. Per the germline V gene, CDR1 is MNHNS and CDR2 is SASEGT. The CDR3 runs 15 residues. The chain's CDR3 is CASSVGVADYNEQYF. CDR3 sequence (DNA): TGTGCCAGCAGTGTAGGAGTAGCGGATTACAATGAGCAGTACTTC.

By sample fraction, this clonotype is medium-sized. The chain uses TRBV7-2 and TRBJ2-5, with D unclear. Trimming took 1 base from V and 5 from J, leaving 17 bases between them. This CDR3 region has 16 residues. Germline assignment: CDR1 SGHTA and CDR2 FQGNSA. The CDR3 DNA reads as TGTGCCAGCAGCTTAGAGAGCGTAGTGGTCTGGGAGACCCAGTACTTC. Its protein product is CASSLESVVVWETQYF.

By sample share, this clonotype is large. V and J are TRBV7-2 and TRBJ2-7; maybe TRBD1 (6 bases). Germline CDR1 is SGHTA and CDR2 is FQGNSA. The CDR3 spans 15 residues. V lost 3 bases, J lost 0 bases, and 12 bases lay in between. CDR3 sequence (DNA): TGTGCCAGCAGCTTCTTCCGGACAGACTCCTACGAGCAGTACTTC. Protein: CASSFFRTDSYEQYF.

This clonotype appeared many times. CDR3 residues: CASSTLAYSYEQYF. The DNA of the CDR3 is TGTGCCAGCAGCACTCTAGCGTACTCCTACGAGCAGTACTTC. The chain couples TRBV7-2 to TRBJ2-7, with D perhaps matching TRBD2 (6 bases). CDR1 SGHTA and CDR2 FQGNSA come from the germline V gene. Trimming left V 5 bases short and J 0 bases short, with 11 bases between. The CDR3 is made up of 14 amino acids.

Ten or more counts support this clonotype. This chain uses TRBV6-1 with TRBJ2-5; no reliable D call. The J call is in doubt because the DNA end fits TRBJ2-7 better. The germline V gene encodes CDR1 MNHNS and CDR2 SASEGT. The CDR3 covers 14 residues. CDR3: CASSSGLINGEQYF. The CDR3 bases are TGTGCCAGCAGTTCTGGGTTAATCAACGGCGAGCAGTACTTC.

This clonotype ranks as medium-sized (0.01 to 0.1%). V gene TRBV6-1 combines with J gene TRBJ1-1, with D possibly matching TRBD1 (6 bases). This CDR3 has 15 amino acids. The V end lost 7 bases, the J end lost 8 bases, and 23 bases lay between the germline ends. Germline assignment: CDR1 MNHNS and CDR2 SASEGT. CDR3 DNA sequence: TGTGCCAGCACCTCGAGGGGCATGCCAGGGGAGGAAGCTTTCTTT. This gives the protein CASTSRGMPGEEAFF.

The table lists this clonotype with a count of one. Possible read error: a much larger clone is one base away. The rearrangement links TRBV12-3 or TRBV12-4 to TRBJ2-4, with D perhaps matching TRBD1 (7 bases). The J call may be faulty, since TRBJ2-1 better matches the DNA end. This CDR3 contains 15 residues. The CDR3 DNA reads as TGTGCCAGCAGTTTTCGGGGGACAGCAACAAGCAAGCAGTTCTTC. It translates to CASSFRGTATSKQFF.

This clonotype has a handful of counts. V gene TRBV7-3 combines with J gene TRBJ2-1, with 7 nucleotides matching TRBD2. Germline V gene sequence: CDR1 SGHTA, CDR2 FQGTGA. After removal of 3 bases from V and 4 bases from J, the junction contained 6 bases not matched to a gene. The CDR3 covers 15 residues. The CDR3 region has the DNA TGTGCCAGCAGCTTGGACGGGGGGAGTTACAATGAGCAGTTCTTC. Translating it yields CASSLDGGSYNEQFF.